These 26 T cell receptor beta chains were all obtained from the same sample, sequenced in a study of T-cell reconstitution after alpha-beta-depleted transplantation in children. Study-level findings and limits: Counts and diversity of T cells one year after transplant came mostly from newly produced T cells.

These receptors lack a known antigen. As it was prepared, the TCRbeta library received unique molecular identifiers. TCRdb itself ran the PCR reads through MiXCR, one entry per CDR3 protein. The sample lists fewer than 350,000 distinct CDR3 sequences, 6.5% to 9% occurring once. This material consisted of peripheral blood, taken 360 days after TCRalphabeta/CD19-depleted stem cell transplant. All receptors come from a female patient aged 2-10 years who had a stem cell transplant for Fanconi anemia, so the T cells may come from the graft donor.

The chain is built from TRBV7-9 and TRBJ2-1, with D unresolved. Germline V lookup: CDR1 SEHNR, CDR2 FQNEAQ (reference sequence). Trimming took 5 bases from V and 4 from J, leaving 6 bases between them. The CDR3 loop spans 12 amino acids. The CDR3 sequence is CASSARYNEQFF. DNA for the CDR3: TGTGCCAGCAGCGCAAGATACAATGAGCAGTTCTTC.

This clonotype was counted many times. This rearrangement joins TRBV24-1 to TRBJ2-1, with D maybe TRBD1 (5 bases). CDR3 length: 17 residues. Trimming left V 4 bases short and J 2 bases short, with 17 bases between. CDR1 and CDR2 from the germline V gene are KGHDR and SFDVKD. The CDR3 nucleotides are TGTGCCACCAGTGAACGTGACAGAAGGGGCGCCTACAATGAGCAGTTCTTC. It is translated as CATSERDRRGAYNEQFF.

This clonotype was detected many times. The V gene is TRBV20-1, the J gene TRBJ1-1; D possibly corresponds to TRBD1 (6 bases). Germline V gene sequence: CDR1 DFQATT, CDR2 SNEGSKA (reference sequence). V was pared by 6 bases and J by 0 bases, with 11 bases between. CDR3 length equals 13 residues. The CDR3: CSAGQLMNTEAFF. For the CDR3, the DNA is TGCAGTGCAGGACAGCTCATGAACACTGAAGCTTTCTTT.

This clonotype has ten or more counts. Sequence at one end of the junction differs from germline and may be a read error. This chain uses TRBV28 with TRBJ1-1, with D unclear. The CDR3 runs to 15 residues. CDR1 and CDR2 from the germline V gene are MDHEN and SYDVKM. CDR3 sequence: CASSPRGEALFEAFF. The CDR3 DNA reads TGTGCCAGCAGCCCTCGGGGAGAAGCACTATTTGAAGCTTTTTTT.

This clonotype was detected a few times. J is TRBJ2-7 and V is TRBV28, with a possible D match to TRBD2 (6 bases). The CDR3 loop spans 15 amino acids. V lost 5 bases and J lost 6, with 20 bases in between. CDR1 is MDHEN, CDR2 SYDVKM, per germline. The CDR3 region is CASSPLGGGRLEQYF. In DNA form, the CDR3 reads TGTGCCAGCAGTCCCCTCGGGGGAGGTAGGCTCGAGCAGTACTTC.

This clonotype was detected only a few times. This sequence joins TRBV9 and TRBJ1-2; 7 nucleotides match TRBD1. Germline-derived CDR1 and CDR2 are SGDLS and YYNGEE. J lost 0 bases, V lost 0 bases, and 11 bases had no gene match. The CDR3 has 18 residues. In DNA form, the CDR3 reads TGTGCCAGCAGCGTAGATCCGCGGGGGGGGACAGCTAACTATGGCTACACCTTC. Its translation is CASSVDPRGGTANYGYTF.

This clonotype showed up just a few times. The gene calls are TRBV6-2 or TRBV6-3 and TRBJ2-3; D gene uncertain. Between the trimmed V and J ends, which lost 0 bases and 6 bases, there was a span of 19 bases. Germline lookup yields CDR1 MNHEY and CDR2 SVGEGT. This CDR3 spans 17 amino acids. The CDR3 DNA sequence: TGTGCCAGCAGTTACTCGTTCCAGGCTCCCCCAGAGGATACGCAGTATTTT. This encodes CASSYSFQAPPEDTQYF.

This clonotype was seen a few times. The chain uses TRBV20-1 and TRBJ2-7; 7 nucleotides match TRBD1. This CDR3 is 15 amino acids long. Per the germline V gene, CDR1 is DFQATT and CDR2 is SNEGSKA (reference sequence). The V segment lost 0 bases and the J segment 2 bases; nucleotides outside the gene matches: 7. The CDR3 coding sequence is TGCAGTGCTAGAGACCCGCGACAGGGAGCCTACGAGCAGTACTTC. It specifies CSARDPRQGAYEQYF.

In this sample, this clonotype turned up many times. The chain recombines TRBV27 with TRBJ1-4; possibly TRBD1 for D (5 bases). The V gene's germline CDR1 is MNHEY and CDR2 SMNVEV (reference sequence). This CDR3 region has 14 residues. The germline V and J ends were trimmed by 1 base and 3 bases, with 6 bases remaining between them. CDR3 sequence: CASSLWGANEKLFF. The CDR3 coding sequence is TGTGCCAGCAGTTTATGGGGGGCTAATGAAAAACTGTTTTTT.

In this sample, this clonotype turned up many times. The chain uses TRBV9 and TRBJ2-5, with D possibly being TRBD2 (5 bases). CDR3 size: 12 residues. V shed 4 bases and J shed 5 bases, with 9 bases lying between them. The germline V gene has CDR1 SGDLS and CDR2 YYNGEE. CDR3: CASSISGETQYF. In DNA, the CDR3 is TGTGCCAGCAGCATCTCGGGGGAGACCCAGTACTTC.

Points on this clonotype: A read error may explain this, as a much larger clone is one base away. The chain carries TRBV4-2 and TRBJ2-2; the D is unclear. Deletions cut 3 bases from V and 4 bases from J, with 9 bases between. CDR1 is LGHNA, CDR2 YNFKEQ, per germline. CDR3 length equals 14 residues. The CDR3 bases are TGTGCCAGCAGCCAGGATTGGGTCACCGGGGAGCTGTTTTTT. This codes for CASSQDWVTGELFF.

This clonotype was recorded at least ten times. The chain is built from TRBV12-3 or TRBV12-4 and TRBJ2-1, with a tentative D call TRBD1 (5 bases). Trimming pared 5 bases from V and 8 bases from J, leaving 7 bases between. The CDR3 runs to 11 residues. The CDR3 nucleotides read TGTGCCAGCAGTCCAGGGTATGAGCAGTTCTTC. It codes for CASSPGYEQFF.

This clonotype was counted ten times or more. The CDR3 is CASSLETGPYEQYF. The CDR3 DNA reads TGCGCCAGCAGCTTGGAGACAGGGCCCTACGAGCAGTACTTC. This rearrangement joins TRBV5-1 to TRBJ2-7, with TRBD1 identical over 7 bases. J was trimmed by 2 bases and V by 0 bases; bases with no gene match: 2. Germline V gene data show CDR1 as SGHRS and CDR2 as YFSETQ. This CDR3 is built from 14 residues.

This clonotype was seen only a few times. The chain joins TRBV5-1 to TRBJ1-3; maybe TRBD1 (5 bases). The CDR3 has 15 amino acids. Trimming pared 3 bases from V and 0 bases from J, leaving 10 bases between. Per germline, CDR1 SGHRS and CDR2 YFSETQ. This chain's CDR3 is CASSWDGNSGNTIYF. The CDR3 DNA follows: TGCGCCAGCAGCTGGGACGGTAACTCTGGAAACACCATATATTTT.

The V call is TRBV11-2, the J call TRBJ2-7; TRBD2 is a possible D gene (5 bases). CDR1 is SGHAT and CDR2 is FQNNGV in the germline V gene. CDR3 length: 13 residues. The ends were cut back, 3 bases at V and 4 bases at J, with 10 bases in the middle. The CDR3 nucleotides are TGTGCCAGCAGCTTGTCCGGGAATTACGAGCAGTACGTC. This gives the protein CASSLSGNYEQYV.

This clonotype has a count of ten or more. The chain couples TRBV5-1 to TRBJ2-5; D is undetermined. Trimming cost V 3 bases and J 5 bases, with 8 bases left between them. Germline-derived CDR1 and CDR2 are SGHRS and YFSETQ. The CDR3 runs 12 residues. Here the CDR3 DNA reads TGCGCCAGCAGCTCCTTGGAGGAGACCCAGTACTTC. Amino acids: CASSSLEETQYF.

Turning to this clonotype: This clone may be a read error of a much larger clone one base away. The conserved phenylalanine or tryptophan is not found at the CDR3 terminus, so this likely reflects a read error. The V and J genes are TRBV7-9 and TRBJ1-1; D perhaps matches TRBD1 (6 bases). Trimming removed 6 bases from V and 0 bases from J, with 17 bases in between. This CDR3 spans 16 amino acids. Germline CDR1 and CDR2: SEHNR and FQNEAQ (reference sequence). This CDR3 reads CASRMGAGWMNTEAFI. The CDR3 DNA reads TGTGCCAGCAGGATGGGGGCAGGCTGGATGAACACTGAAGCTTTCATT.

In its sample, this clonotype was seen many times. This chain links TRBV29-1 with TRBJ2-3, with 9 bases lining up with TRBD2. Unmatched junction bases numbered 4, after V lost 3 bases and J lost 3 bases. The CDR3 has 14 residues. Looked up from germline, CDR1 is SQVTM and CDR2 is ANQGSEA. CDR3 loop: CSVDGTSGTDTQYF. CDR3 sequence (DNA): TGCAGCGTTGACGGAACTAGCGGGACAGATACGCAGTATTTT.

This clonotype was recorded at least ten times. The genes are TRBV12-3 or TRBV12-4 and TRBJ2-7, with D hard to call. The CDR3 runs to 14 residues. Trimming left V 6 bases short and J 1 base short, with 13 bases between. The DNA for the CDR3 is TGTGCCAGCAGACAAGGTTTCGGATCCTACGAGCAGTACTTC. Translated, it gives CASRQGFGSYEQYF.

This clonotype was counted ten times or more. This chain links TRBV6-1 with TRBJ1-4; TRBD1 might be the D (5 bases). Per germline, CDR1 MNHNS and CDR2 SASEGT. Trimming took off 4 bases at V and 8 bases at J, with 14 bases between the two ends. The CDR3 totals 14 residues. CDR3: CASSGPYRGEKLFF. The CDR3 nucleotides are TGTGCCAGCAGTGGTCCTTACCGGGGCGAAAAACTGTTTTTT.

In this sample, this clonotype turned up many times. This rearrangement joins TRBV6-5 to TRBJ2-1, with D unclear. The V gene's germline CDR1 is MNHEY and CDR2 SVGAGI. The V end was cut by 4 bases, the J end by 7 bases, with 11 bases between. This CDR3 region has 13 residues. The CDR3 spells CASSFSLSNEQFF. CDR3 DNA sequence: TGTGCCAGCAGTTTTTCTTTATCGAATGAGCAGTTCTTC.

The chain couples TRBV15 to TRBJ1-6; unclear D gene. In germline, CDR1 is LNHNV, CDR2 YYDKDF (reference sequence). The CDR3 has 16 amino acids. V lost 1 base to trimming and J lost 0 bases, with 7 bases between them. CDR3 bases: TGTGCCACCAGCAGAGGCTCCTTCTCCTATAATTCACCCCTCCACTTT. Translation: CATSRGSFSYNSPLHF.

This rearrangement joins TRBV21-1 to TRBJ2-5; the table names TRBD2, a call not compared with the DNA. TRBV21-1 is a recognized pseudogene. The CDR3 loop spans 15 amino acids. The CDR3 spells CASSKVATCLETQYF. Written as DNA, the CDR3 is TGTGCCAGCAGCAAAGTAGCGACCTGCCTGGAGACCCAGTACTTC.

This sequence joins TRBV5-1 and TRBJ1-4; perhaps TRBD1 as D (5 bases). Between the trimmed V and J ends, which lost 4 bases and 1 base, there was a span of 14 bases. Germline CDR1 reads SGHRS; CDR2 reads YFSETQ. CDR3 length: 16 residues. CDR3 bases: TGCGCCAGCAGCCCAGGGTCCTCGGGAACTAATGAAAAACTGTTTTTT. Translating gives CASSPGSSGTNEKLFF.

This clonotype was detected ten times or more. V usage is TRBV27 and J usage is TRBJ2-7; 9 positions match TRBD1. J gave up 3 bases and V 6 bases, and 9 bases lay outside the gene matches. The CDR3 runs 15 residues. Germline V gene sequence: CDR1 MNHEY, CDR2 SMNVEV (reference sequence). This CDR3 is CASRLDRGIIYEQYF. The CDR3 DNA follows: TGTGCCAGCAGATTAGACAGGGGGATAATCTACGAGCAGTACTTC.

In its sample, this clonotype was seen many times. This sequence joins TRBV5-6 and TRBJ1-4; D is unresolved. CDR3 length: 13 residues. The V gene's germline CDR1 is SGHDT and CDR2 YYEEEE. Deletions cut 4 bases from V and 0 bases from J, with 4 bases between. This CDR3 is CASSPATNEKLFF. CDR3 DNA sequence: TGTGCCAGCAGCCCAGCAACTAATGAAAAACTGTTTTTT.